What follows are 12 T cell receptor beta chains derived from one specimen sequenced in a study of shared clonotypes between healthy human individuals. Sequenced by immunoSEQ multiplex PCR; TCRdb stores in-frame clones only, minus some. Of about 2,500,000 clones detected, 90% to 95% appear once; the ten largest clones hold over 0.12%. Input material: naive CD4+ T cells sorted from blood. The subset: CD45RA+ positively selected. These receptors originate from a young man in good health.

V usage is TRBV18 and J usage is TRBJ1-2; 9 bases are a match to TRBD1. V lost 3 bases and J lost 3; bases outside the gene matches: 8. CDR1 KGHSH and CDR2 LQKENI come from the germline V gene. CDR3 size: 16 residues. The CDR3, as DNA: TGTGCCAGCTCACCCTTGGGGACAGGGTCGGACTATGGCTACACCTTC. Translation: CASSPLGTGSDYGYTF.

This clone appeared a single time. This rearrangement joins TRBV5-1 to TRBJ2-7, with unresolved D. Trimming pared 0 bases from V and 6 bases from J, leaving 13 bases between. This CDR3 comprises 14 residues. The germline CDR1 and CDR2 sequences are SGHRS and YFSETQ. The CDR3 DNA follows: TGCGCCAGCAGCTTGGCCGTGGGGATATCCGAGCAGTACTTC. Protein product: CASSLAVGISEQYF.

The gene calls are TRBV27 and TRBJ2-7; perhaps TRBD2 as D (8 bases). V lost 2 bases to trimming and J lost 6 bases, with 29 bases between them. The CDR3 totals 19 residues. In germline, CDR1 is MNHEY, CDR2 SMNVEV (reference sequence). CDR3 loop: CASSLQGGPAGGRSREQYF. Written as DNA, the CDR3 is TGTGCCAGCAGTTTACAGGGGGGCCCGGCGGGAGGAAGGTCGCGCGAGCAGTACTTC.

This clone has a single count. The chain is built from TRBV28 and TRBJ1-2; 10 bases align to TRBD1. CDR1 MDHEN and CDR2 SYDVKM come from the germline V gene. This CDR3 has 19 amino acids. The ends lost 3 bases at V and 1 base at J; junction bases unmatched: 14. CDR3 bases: TGTGCCAGCAGTTTTCCTTCCGGGACAGGGGAATTTTTTAACTATGGCTACACCTTC. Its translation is CASSFPSGTGEFFNYGYTF.

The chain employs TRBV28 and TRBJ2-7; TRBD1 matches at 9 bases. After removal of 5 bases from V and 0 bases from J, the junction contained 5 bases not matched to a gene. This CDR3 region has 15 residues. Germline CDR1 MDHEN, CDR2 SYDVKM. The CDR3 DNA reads TGTGCCAGCAGTCCACAGGGGGCGCGCTCCTACGAGCAGTACTTC. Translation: CASSPQGARSYEQYF.

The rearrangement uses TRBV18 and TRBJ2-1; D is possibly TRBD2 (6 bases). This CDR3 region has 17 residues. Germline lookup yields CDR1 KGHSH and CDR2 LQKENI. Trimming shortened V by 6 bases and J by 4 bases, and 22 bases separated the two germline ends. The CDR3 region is CASSPKGTGVAYNEQFF. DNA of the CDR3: TGTGCCAGCTCCCCCAAAGGGACTGGGGTCGCTTACAATGAGCAGTTCTTC.

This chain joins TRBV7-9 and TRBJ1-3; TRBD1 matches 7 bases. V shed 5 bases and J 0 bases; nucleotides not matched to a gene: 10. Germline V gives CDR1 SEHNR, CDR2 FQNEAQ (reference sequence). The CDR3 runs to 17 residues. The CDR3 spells CASSRRDSPLSGNTIYF. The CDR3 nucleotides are TGTGCCAGCAGCCGTAGGGACAGTCCCCTCTCTGGAAACACCATATATTTT.

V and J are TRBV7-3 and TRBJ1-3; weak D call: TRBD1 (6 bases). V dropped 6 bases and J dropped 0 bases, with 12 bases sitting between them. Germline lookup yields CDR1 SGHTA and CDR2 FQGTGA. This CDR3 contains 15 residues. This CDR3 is CASSSKGGSGNTIYF. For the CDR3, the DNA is TGTGCCAGCAGTTCTAAAGGGGGCTCTGGAAACACCATATATTTT.

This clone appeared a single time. CDR3 sequence (DNA): TGTGCCAGCAGCCTAATCCGCTCTGGGCTTGTTAGCTATGGCTACACCTTC. This sequence encodes CASSLIRSGLVSYGYTF. This chain connects TRBV27 to TRBJ1-2, with unresolved D. Germline V gene lookup returns CDR1 MNHEY and CDR2 SMNVEV (reference sequence). This CDR3 comprises 17 residues. Trimming left V 6 bases short and J 4 bases short, with 24 bases between.

This CDR3 is CASSFPSPGDGANVLTF. DNA of the CDR3: TGTGCCAGCAGCTTTCCGTCCCCAGGGGACGGGGCCAACGTCCTGACTTTC. The chain combines TRBV5-4 with TRBJ2-6; maybe TRBD1 (6 bases). In germline, CDR1 is SGHNT, CDR2 YYREEE (reference sequence). The CDR3 is 17 amino acids. Trimming removed 2 bases at V and 4 bases at J, with 16 bases between.

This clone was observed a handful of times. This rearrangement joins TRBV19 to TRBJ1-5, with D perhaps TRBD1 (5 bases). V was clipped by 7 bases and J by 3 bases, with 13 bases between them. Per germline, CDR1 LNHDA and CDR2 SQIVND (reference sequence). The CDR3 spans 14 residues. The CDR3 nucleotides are TGTGCCAGTACCGAGGGGAATGCCAATCAGCCCCAGCATTTT. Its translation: CASTEGNANQPQHF.

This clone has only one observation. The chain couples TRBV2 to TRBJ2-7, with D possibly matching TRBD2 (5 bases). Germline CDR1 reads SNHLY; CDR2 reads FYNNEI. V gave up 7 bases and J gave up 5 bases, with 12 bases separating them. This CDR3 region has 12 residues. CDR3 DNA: TGTGCCAGCAACACGGGGATCGACGAGCAGTACTTC. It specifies CASNTGIDEQYF.